Listed below are T cell receptor beta chains from one sample, sequenced in a study of blood T cells in healthy people across ages. MiXCR, applied by TCRdb to the 5' RACE reads, yields one record per CDR3 protein. The table has 700,000 to 950,000 distinct CDR3 sequences, around 40% seen once; the top ten hold 20% to 25%. The sequencing sample was made of blood. The source of these receptors is a woman aged 55-69 years in good health. Each CDR3 is given with its conserved first and last residue. D genes are given only for firm matches. Size values are once, few and many counts, or a class for expanded clones, and some rows have none.

clone_size | j_call | d_call | v_call | cdr3_nt | cdr3_aa
NA | TRBJ2-1 | TRBD2 | TRBV18 | TGTGCCAGCTCACCACTAGCGGGAGGGGTGTCCTACAATGAGCAGTTCTTC | CASSPLAGGVSYNEQFF
few | TRBJ2-4 | NA | TRBV20-1 | TGCAGTGCGACCGCGGTCCAGGGCATTCAGTACTTC | CSATAVQGIQYF
NA | TRBJ2-5 | TRBD1 | TRBV19 | TGTGCCAGTAGTCCTAGCCGAGACAGGGCGCAGACCCAGTACTTC | CASSPSRDRAQTQYF
few | TRBJ2-7 | NA | TRBV3-1 | TGTGCCAGCAGCCTGGCTTCGGGCGGCGAGCAGTACTTC | CASSLASGGEQYF
once | TRBJ2-3 | NA | TRBV7-3 | TGTGCCAGCAGCATGGGTCTCGGCACAGATACGCGGTATTTT | CASSMGLGTDTRYF
NA | TRBJ2-7 | NA | TRBV5-1 | TGCGCCAGCAGCCGACCCGGGACCCACTACGAGCAGTACTTC | CASSRPGTHYEQYF
many | TRBJ2-7 | NA | TRBV15 | TGTGCCACCAGAGCAGGCGGGGTTCCCTACGAGCAGTACTTC | CATRAGGVPYEQYF
NA | TRBJ1-5 | NA | TRBV14 | TGTGCCAGCAGCCAAGGGGGAACTCAGCCCCAGCATTTT | CASSQGGTQPQHF
NA | TRBJ2-1 | NA | TRBV13 | TGTGCCAGCAGCTCCCAGGGACCGCACAATGAGCAGTTCTTC | CASSSQGPHNEQFF
NA | TRBJ1-5 | TRBD1 | TRBV10-3 | TGTGCCATCAGTGAGTCGGACAGGGGAGGCAATCAGCCCCAGCATTTT | CAISESDRGGNQPQHF
NA | TRBJ2-1 | TRBD2 | TRBV6-5 | TGTGCCAGCAGTTACTCCGGGACTAGCGGGAGGGGGACCTACAATGAGCAGTTCTTC | CASSYSGTSGRGTYNEQFF
few | TRBJ2-7 | TRBD1 | TRBV20-1 | TGCAGTGCCCCGGGACAGGGTATCCACGAGCAGTACTTC | CSAPGQGIHEQYF
few | TRBJ2-3 | NA | TRBV9 | TGTGCCAGCAGCGTAGGAGCAACAGATACGCAGTATTTT | CASSVGATDTQYF
NA | TRBJ2-5 | NA | TRBV20-1 | TGCAGTGCTCGCTGCCAGGTTCCCGGGCAAGAGACCCAGTACTTC | CSARCQVPGQETQYF
few | TRBJ2-1 | NA | TRBV5-1 | TGCGCCAGCAGCTTGGATCCGGGGGGCCTATACAATGAGCAGTTCTTC | CASSLDPGGLYNEQFF
few | TRBJ2-7 | TRBD2 | TRBV7-9 | TGTGCCAGCAGCTTAGGGGGACTAGCGGGAGTCTTGGGCGAGCAGTACTTC | CASSLGGLAGVLGEQYF
few | TRBJ1-6 | NA | TRBV12-3/TRBV12-4 | TGTGCCAGCAGTTTACCGAATTCACCCCTCCACTTT | CASSLPNSPLHF
NA | TRBJ2-7 | TRBD1 | TRBV3-1 | TGTGCCAGCAGCCAACCGGCACTCTGCCCCCCCTCCGGGACAGGGTCCTACGAGCAGTACTTC | CASSQPALCPPSGTGSYEQYF
NA | TRBJ2-2 | NA | TRBV6-2/TRBV6-3 | TGTGCCAGCAGTTACTCGAGGGACAAACTCACCGGGGAGCTGTTTTTT | CASSYSRDKLTGELFF
few | TRBJ1-2 | NA | TRBV20-1 | TGCAGTGCCGATCAGGACCGTACTACCTATGGCTACACCTTC | CSADQDRTTYGYTF
NA | TRBJ2-3 | NA | TRBV20-1 | TGCAGTGTTAGAAGACTCGCGGCCCGCACAGATACGCAGTATTTT | CSVRRLAARTDTQYF
few | TRBJ1-1 | NA | TRBV5-1 | TGCGCCGACAAAGGTCCAGGTGATAGCACTGAAGCTTTCTTT | CADKGPGDSTEAFF
NA | TRBJ2-1 | TRBD2 | TRBV6-2/TRBV6-3 | TGTGCCAGCAGTTACTCGAGACTAGCGGGAGCCCCCGGTAGGAATCGGCAGTTCTTC | CASSYSRLAGAPGRNRQFF
many | TRBJ2-5 | NA | TRBV29-1 | TGCAGCGTTGTTTCAGAGGGAGTAGAGACCCAGTACTTC | CSVVSEGVETQYF
NA | TRBJ2-7 | TRBD1 | TRBV18 | TGTGCCAGCTCACCGCAGGGGGTGACCTACGAGCAGTACTTC | CASSPQGVTYEQYF
few | TRBJ1-6 | TRBD1 | TRBV27 | TGTGCCAGCAGTTTCGACAGGGGACATTCACCCCTCCACTTT | CASSFDRGHSPLHF
NA | TRBJ2-7 | NA | TRBV5-1 | TGCGCCAGCAGCTTGGGGAGGACCGTCTACGAGCAGTACTTC | CASSLGRTVYEQYF
NA | TRBJ2-7 | NA | TRBV28 | TGTGCCAGCACGGCTAGCGCAAACAATGAGCAGTACTTC | CASTASANNEQYF
NA | TRBJ2-5 | TRBD1 | TRBV7-3 | TGTGCCAGCAGCTCACGGACAGGGCAAACCCAGTACTTC | CASSSRTGQTQYF
many | TRBJ2-5 | NA | TRBV29-1 | TGCAGCGTGGCGACAGGTGGGGGGGTTCAAGAGACCCAGTACTTC | CSVATGGGVQETQYF
NA | TRBJ2-1 | NA | TRBV20-1 | TGCAGTGCTAGAGTAAGGCGGGGAGGTCTCAATGAGCAGTTCTTC | CSARVRRGGLNEQFF
NA | TRBJ2-1 | TRBD2 | TRBV7-2 | TGTGCCAGCAGCCCCCGGGGGGTCAGAGGGAATGAGCAGTTCTTC | CASSPRGVRGNEQFF
NA | TRBJ2-1 | TRBD1 | TRBV7-2 | TGTGCCAGCAGCTTAGTTGGGACAGAGTACAATGAGCAGTTCTTC | CASSLVGTEYNEQFF